Below, 19 T cell receptor beta chains from the same sample are listed, as sequenced in a study of STAT5B mutations in CD4+ large granular lymphocyte leukemia. Assay used: immunoSEQ multiplex PCR; TCRdb lists only in-frame clones, some missing. The sample lists under 40,000 clones, about 81% occurring once. What was sequenced was CD4+ T cells from blood buffy coats. Receptors were obtained from a human donor in good health.

A single count supports this clone. The chain links TRBV4-2 to TRBJ2-5, with D perhaps TRBD2 (5 bases). Trimming took 3 bases from V and 5 from J, leaving 10 bases between them. CDR3 length equals 13 residues. Germline lookup yields CDR1 LGHNA and CDR2 YNFKEQ. The CDR3 bases are TGTGCCAGCAGCCAGCGGGTCCAGGAGACCCAGTACTTC. It encodes CASSQRVQETQYF.

This clone came up a few times. CDR3 sequence: CASSASTSGYEQYF. The CDR3 DNA reads TGTGCCAGCAGTGCCTCGACTAGCGGCTACGAGCAGTACTTC. The genes are TRBV7-9 and TRBJ2-7; TRBD2 matches at 9 bases. Germline-derived CDR1 and CDR2 are SEHNR and FQNEAQ (reference sequence). J was trimmed by 3 bases and V by 6 bases; bases with no gene match: 6. The CDR3 is made up of 14 amino acids.

The chain uses TRBV5-1 and TRBJ2-5, with D hard to call. The CDR3 covers 13 residues. Trimming removed 4 bases from V and 3 bases from J, with 10 bases in between. Per the germline V gene, CDR1 is SGHRS and CDR2 is YFSETQ. For the CDR3, the DNA is TGCGCCAGCAGCCGGGCCTACAAAGAGACCCAGTACTTC. This translates into CASSRAYKETQYF.

The genes are TRBV29-1 and TRBJ2-5; 12 positions match TRBD2. The germline V gene has CDR1 SQVTM and CDR2 ANQGSEA. This CDR3 is built from 14 residues. J lost 0 bases, V lost 7 bases, and 3 bases had no gene match. CDR3 sequence reads: CSERLAGDQETQYF. For the CDR3, the DNA is TGCAGCGAACGACTAGCGGGGGACCAAGAGACCCAGTACTTC.

This chain connects TRBV6-5 to TRBJ2-7, with no clear D. The CDR3 covers 13 residues. V was pared by 7 bases and J by 1 base, with 11 bases between. CDR1 MNHEY and CDR2 SVGAGI come from the germline V gene. This CDR3 is CASTHQGSYEQYF. DNA of the CDR3: TGTGCCAGCACCCACCAAGGGTCCTACGAGCAGTACTTC.

CDR3 bases: TGTGCCAGCAGTTACGAGCGGGCGAGCCGAGAGACCCAGTACTTC. This translates into CASSYERASRETQYF. The chain links TRBV6-5 to TRBJ2-5; possible D gene TRBD2, 6 bases. The CDR3 sequence is 15 residues long. With 2 bases removed from V and 4 bases from J, the gap between germline ends came to 14 bases. CDR1 is MNHEY, CDR2 SVGAGI, per germline.

This clone occurred once. The chain couples TRBV4-1 to TRBJ2-7, with D perhaps matching TRBD2 (6 bases). The CDR3 is 16 amino acids. V was trimmed by 0 bases and J by 7 bases, leaving 19 bases between them. In germline, CDR1 is MGHRA, CDR2 YSYEKL. DNA for the CDR3: TGCGCCAGCAGCCAAGATCTCGGGTTGCGAAGCGGGGAGCAGTACTTC. Amino acid sequence: CASSQDLGLRSGEQYF.

The rearrangement uses TRBV5-4 and TRBJ2-5, with 9 bases aligning to TRBD2. The CDR3 covers 15 residues. Trimming removed 0 bases from V and 5 bases from J; junction bases left unmatched: 5. Per germline, CDR1 SGHNT and CDR2 YYREEE (reference sequence). The CDR3 region has the DNA TGTGCCAGCAGCTTGGCGGCGGGAGGGCCGGAGACCCAGTACTTC. This codes for CASSLAAGGPETQYF.

This clone was counted once. The CDR3 region has the DNA TGTGCCAGCAGTGGGACTGCCAGAAACGAGCAGTACTTC. Its translation: CASSGTARNEQYF. The genes are TRBV6-1 and TRBJ2-7; D is possibly TRBD2 (5 bases). Germline V gene sequence: CDR1 MNHNS, CDR2 SASEGT. With 4 bases removed from V and 5 bases from J, the gap between germline ends came to 12 bases. The CDR3 is 13 residues long.

This clone was detected a few times. This chain connects TRBV7-2 to TRBJ1-1; D uncertain. Per germline, CDR1 SGHTA and CDR2 FQGNSA. V was cut by 8 bases and J by 7 bases, with 17 bases left in between. This CDR3 comprises 13 residues. The CDR3 spells CASLRLVHGEAFF. The CDR3 DNA follows: TGTGCCAGCCTGCGGCTCGTCCACGGTGAAGCTTTCTTT.

The gene calls are TRBV29-1 and TRBJ2-3; weak D call: TRBD1 (5 bases). Germline assignment: CDR1 SQVTM and CDR2 ANQGSEA. This CDR3 is built from 16 residues. Trimming shortened V by 0 bases and J by 3 bases, and 16 bases separated the two germline ends. The CDR3 sequence is CSVEESMGLVTDTQYF. CDR3 nucleotide sequence: TGCAGCGTTGAAGAGAGTATGGGGCTCGTAACAGATACGCAGTATTTT.

CDR3 residues: CASSLQGGLRTDTQYF. DNA for the CDR3: TGTGCCAGCAGCTTACAGGGGGGCCTACGCACAGATACGCAGTATTTT. The chain carries TRBV7-2 and TRBJ2-3; a possible D gene is TRBD1 (7 bases). CDR3 size: 16 residues. Trimming removed 2 bases at V and 1 base at J, with 13 bases between. Germline-derived CDR1 and CDR2 are SGHTA and FQGNSA.

The chain employs TRBV6-1 and TRBJ2-5; 7 nucleotides agree with TRBD1. V was pared by 0 bases and J by 4 bases, with 11 bases of the junction left unmatched. Germline CDR1 and CDR2: MNHNS and SASEGT. CDR3 length equals 17 residues. The CDR3 protein is CASSEARTGPLGETQYF. CDR3 nucleotide sequence: TGTGCCAGCAGTGAAGCTCGGACAGGCCCCCTGGGAGAGACCCAGTACTTC.

This clone was observed a single time. V gene TRBV28 combines with J gene TRBJ2-7; D might be TRBD1 (5 bases). Germline-derived CDR1 and CDR2 are MDHEN and SYDVKM. The CDR3 is 12 amino acids. Trimming removed 3 bases from V and 5 bases from J, with 8 bases in between. The CDR3 nucleotides are TGTGCCAGCAGTTTGAAGGGGCACGAGCAGTACTTC. The encoded protein is CASSLKGHEQYF.

The chain recombines TRBV7-9 with TRBJ1-2; D not resolved. Trimming left V 1 base short and J 3 bases short, with 9 bases between. This CDR3 has 14 amino acids. Germline assignment: CDR1 SEHNR and CDR2 FQNEAQ (reference sequence). The DNA of the CDR3 is TGTGCCAGCAGCTTAGGGCAGGCTCACTATGGCTACACCTTC. Translated: CASSLGQAHYGYTF.

The V gene is TRBV7-9, the J gene TRBJ1-2; no firm D call. Trimming removed 1 base from V and 4 bases from J, with 10 bases in between. The germline V gene has CDR1 SEHNR and CDR2 FQNEAQ (reference sequence). The CDR3 has 14 residues. In DNA, the CDR3 is TGTGCCAGCAGCTTAGACAGCAGCCCCTATGGCTACACCTTC. Translation: CASSLDSSPYGYTF.

This clone was seen once. The CDR3 loop reads CASSYVGTGNTEAFF. DNA for the CDR3: TGTGCCAGCAGTTACGTTGGGACCGGGAACACTGAAGCTTTCTTT. The chain has TRBV6-5 and TRBJ1-1, with D possibly TRBD1 on 5 matching bases. From germline, CDR1 is MNHEY and CDR2 SVGAGI. The V and J ends lost 2 bases and 1 base respectively, with 11 bases between them. The CDR3 is 15 amino acids.

The rearrangement joins TRBV6-6 to TRBJ1-4; 8 bases agree with TRBD1. This CDR3 spans 15 amino acids. The junction had 6 bases not matched to a gene; V was cut back by 2 bases and J by 7 bases. Germline CDR1 is MNHNY and CDR2 is SVGAGI (reference sequence). DNA for the CDR3: TGTGCCAGCAGTTACCCTGGACAGGGTAGTGAAAAACTGTTTTTT. As protein: CASSYPGQGSEKLFF.

V is TRBV7-6 and J is TRBJ2-1, with 7 bases lining up with TRBD2. Germline trimming cut 1 base from V and 5 bases from J; bases unmatched to any gene: 5. CDR3 length equals 15 residues. Germline loops: CDR1 SGHVS, CDR2 FNYEAQ. The CDR3 bases are TGTGCCAGCAGCTTAGAGGCTAGCGGAAACAATGAGCAGTTCTTC. Translated: CASSLEASGNNEQFF.